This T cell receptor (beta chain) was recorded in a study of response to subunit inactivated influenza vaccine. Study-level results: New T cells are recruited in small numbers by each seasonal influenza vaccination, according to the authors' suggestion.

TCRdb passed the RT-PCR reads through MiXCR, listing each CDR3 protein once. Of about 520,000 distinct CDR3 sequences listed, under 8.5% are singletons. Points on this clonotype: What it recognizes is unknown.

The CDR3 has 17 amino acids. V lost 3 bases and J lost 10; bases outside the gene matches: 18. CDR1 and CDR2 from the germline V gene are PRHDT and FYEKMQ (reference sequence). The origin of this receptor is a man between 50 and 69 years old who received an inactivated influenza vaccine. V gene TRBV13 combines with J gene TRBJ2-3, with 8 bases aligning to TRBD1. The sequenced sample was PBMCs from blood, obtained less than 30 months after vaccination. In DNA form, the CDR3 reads TGTGCCAGCAGCTTCACTCGGGACAGGACCTCACAGAGGGCGCAGTATTTT. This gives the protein CASSFTRDRTSQRAQYF.